This TCR beta chain was captured in a study of blood T cells in healthy people across ages. Study-wide results and caveats: Per million T cells, the diversity of TCR beta decreased roughly linearly as age advanced. Both higher diversity and more naive CD4+ cells marked long-lived donors when set against aged donors.

Turning to this clonotype: The target antigen is unknown.

Primed by a sample-barcoded 5' primer and a J-beta primer mix, a second PCR proceeded for roughly 7 to 11 cycles. TCRdb re-called the 5' RACE reads through MiXCR, storing one row per CDR3 protein. Of 380,000 or so distinct CDR3 sequences listed, 45% to 65% are singletons. This CDR3 contains 15 residues. Looked up from germline, CDR1 is SQVTM and CDR2 is ANQGSEA. The ends lost 2 bases at V and 2 bases at J; junction bases unmatched: 9. The sequencing input was blood. The source is a man in his 60s in good health. The chain links TRBV29-1 to TRBJ2-7; 7 bases line up with TRBD1. CDR3 nucleotide sequence: TGCAGCGTTGAAAAGAAGGGGGCAGGGGCCTACGAGCAGTACTTC. Residues: CSVEKKGAGAYEQYF.